These 7 T cell receptor beta chains were all obtained from the same sample, sequenced in a study of CD8 T cells in Susac syndrome. Reverse transcription of roughly 0.5 to 1 ug RNA was performed with random hexamers. MiXCR was run by TCRdb on the immunoSEQ multiplex PCR reads, yielding one entry per CDR3 protein. The profile shows more than 110,000 distinct CDR3 sequences, roughly 94% of them singletons. The sequenced material came from CD4+ T cells from PBMCs. The receptors originated from a human donor with Susac syndrome.

This clonotype was detected only once. This chain joins TRBV11-2 and TRBJ1-4, with D unresolved. V was shortened by 5 bases and J by 6 bases, with 13 bases between the two germline ends. The CDR3 has 14 amino acids. CDR1 is SGHAT, CDR2 FQNNGV, per germline. CDR3 residues: CASSPQLAHEKLFF. CDR3 DNA: TGTGCCAGCAGCCCACAACTCGCGCATGAAAAACTGTTTTTT.

The chain links TRBV7-2 to TRBJ2-3, with 7 bases aligning to TRBD2. After removal of 1 base from V and 2 bases from J, the junction contained 6 bases not matched to a gene. The CDR3 runs 16 residues. CDR1 and CDR2 from the germline V gene are SGHTA and FQGNSA. The chain's CDR3 is CASSLGGTNPTDTQYF. In DNA, the CDR3 is TGTGCCAGCAGCTTAGGGGGGACTAACCCCACAGATACGCAGTATTTT.

The gene calls are TRBV12-3 or TRBV12-4 and TRBJ1-1, with D uncertain. V lost 4 bases, J lost 1 base, and 10 bases lay in between. The CDR3 runs to 14 residues. DNA of the CDR3: TGTGCCAGCAGTTCCTACGGTGGGAACACTGAAGCTTTCTTT. This gives the protein CASSSYGGNTEAFF.

The J gene is TRBJ2-7, the V gene TRBV28, with a tentative D call TRBD1 (5 bases). The V end lost 7 bases, the J end lost 2 bases, and 15 bases lay between the germline ends. Germline CDR1 reads MDHEN; CDR2 reads SYDVKM. The CDR3 loop spans 14 amino acids. The CDR3 reads CASTLPGQAYEQYF. The CDR3 DNA reads TGTGCCAGCACCCTACCCGGACAAGCCTACGAGCAGTACTTC. Full variable domain (outside the CDR3, taken from reference TRBV28 and TRBJ2-7): DVKVTQSSRYLVKRTGEKVFLECVQDMDHENMFWYRQDPGLGLRLIYFSYDVKMKEKGDIPEGYSVSREKKERFSLILESASTNQTSMYLCASTLPGQAYEQYFGPGTRLTVT.

The V call is TRBV20-1, the J call TRBJ2-3; 8 nucleotides match TRBD2. CDR1 and CDR2 (germline): DFQATT, SNEGSKA (reference sequence). After removal of 3 bases from V and 8 bases from J, the junction contained 4 bases not matched to a gene. This CDR3 has 12 residues. In DNA form, the CDR3 reads TGCAGTGCTAGCGGGAGGGCCCGTACGCAGTATTTT. It translates to CSASGRARTQYF.

The chain uses TRBV29-1 and TRBJ1-2; D unclear. The germline CDR1 and CDR2 sequences are SQVTM and ANQGSEA. This CDR3 is 11 amino acids long. V lost 5 bases and J 5 bases, leaving 9 bases between the germline ends. This chain's CDR3 is CSVLISYGYTF. The DNA for the CDR3 is TGCAGCGTTCTGATTTCATATGGCTACACCTTC. Together with reference TRBV29-1 and TRBJ1-2, the CDR3 gives the full variable domain: SAVISQKPSRDICQRGTSLTIQCQVDSQVTMMFWYRQQPGQSLTLIATANQGSEATYESGFVIDKFPISRPNLTFSTLTVSNMSPEDSSIYLCSVLISYGYTFGSGTRLTVV.

Of note for this clonotype: Sequence at one end of the junction differs from germline and may be a read error. The rearrangement joins TRBV30 to TRBJ1-1, with a weak D call TRBD1 (5 bases). This CDR3 spans 14 amino acids. Germline CDR1 reads GTSNPN; CDR2 reads SVGIG (reference sequence). The CDR3 DNA reads as TGTGCCCGGACCTACGGGGGACCGAACGCTGAAGCTTTCTTT. Protein: CARTYGGPNAEAFF. Filled out from reference TRBV30 and TRBJ1-1, the complete variable domain reads SQTIHQWPATLVQPVGSPLSLECTVEGTSNPNLYWYRQAAGRGLQLLFYSVGIGQISSEVPQNLSASRPQDRQFILSSKKLLLSDSGFYLCARTYGGPNAEAFFGQGTRLTVV.